What follows are 27 T cell receptor beta chains derived from one specimen sequenced in a study of blood T cell repertoires in COVID-19. Produced via immunoSEQ multiplex PCR; TCRdb's table is partial and in-frame only. The sample lists 200,000 to 250,000 clones; 80% to 90% were seen once. Sequencing used peripheral blood. These receptors were obtained from a woman of 80 years or more with acute or convalescent COVID-19.

About this clone: One end of the junction does not line up with germline, which may come from a read error. This chain connects TRBV12-3 or TRBV12-4 to TRBJ2-2; TRBD2 matches 10 bases. The CDR3 is 13 residues long. CDR3 nucleotide sequence: TGTGCCAGCAGTCTAGCGGGAGTGGGCGAGCTGTTTTTT. Protein product: CASSLAGVGELFF.

This chain connects TRBV7-9 to TRBJ1-2; D may be TRBD1 (6 bases). CDR3 size: 14 residues. Germline V lookup: CDR1 SEHNR, CDR2 FQNEAQ (reference sequence). V was clipped by 4 bases and J by 8 bases, with 17 bases between them. The CDR3 here is CASSSMLTGFGYTF. In nucleotides, the CDR3 is TGTGCCAGCAGCTCGATGCTAACAGGGTTCGGCTACACCTTC.

The chain joins TRBV3-1 (or the pseudogene TRBV3-2) to TRBJ2-2; 8 positions agree with TRBD2. V was clipped by 4 bases and J by 6 bases; unmatched bases: 7. This CDR3 has 15 residues. CDR1 is LGHDT, CDR2 YNNKEL, per germline (reference sequence). CDR3 loop: CASSPFGLAPGELFF. Here the CDR3 DNA reads TGTGCCAGCAGCCCCTTCGGACTAGCTCCCGGGGAGCTGTTTTTT.

This clone was observed once. This sequence joins TRBV30 and TRBJ2-1; D may be TRBD2 (5 bases). Germline loops: CDR1 GTSNPN, CDR2 SVGIG (reference sequence). This CDR3 has 12 residues. Trimming took 3 bases from V and 9 from J, leaving 12 bases between them. The DNA for the CDR3 is TGTGCCTGGAGCGCTAGCCGTTTTGAGCAGTTCTTC. The encoded protein is CAWSASRFEQFF.

The chain carries TRBV28 and TRBJ1-1; D is uncertain. The CDR3 is made up of 13 amino acids. Germline assignment: CDR1 MDHEN and CDR2 SYDVKM. V lost 5 bases, J lost 6 bases, and 13 bases lay in between. Written as DNA, the CDR3 is TGTGCCAGCAGTCAAGCCCACGGTCCTGAAGCTTTCTTT. It translates to CASSQAHGPEAFF.

The CDR3 bases are TGTGCCAGTAGTATAGGTGGGGGGACCAATTCGTATAAGCAGTTCTTC. Protein: CASSIGGGTNSYKQFF. This chain uses TRBV19 with TRBJ2-1, with a weak D call TRBD2 (6 bases). There are 16 residues in the CDR3. The V gene lost 1 base and the J gene lost 11 bases, with 21 bases spanning the gap. CDR1 and CDR2 (germline): LNHDA, SQIVND (reference sequence).

The genes are TRBV13 and TRBJ1-6, with D uncertain. V was shortened by 5 bases and J by 8 bases, with 16 bases between the two germline ends. The CDR3 runs to 15 residues. The V gene's germline CDR1 is PRHDT and CDR2 FYEKMQ (reference sequence). This chain's CDR3 is CASSPQRAADSPLHF. Written as DNA, the CDR3 is TGTGCCAGCAGCCCTCAGCGGGCGGCAGATTCACCCCTCCACTTT. The whole variable domain, remainder taken from reference TRBV13 and TRBJ1-6, is AAGVIQSPRHLIKEKRETATLKCYPIPRHDTVYWYQQGPGQDPQFLISFYEKMQSDKGSIPDRFSAQQFSDYHSELNMSSLELGDSALYFCASSPQRAADSPLHFGNGTRLTVT.

This clone was counted a few times. The gene calls are TRBV6-2 or TRBV6-3 and TRBJ2-7; 7 bases are a match to TRBD2. CDR1 is MNHEY, CDR2 SVGEGT, per germline. After removal of 0 bases from V and 2 bases from J, the junction contained 10 bases not matched to a gene. The CDR3 length is 17 residues. The CDR3 reads CASSYSTKLGGTYEQYF. CDR3 nucleotides: TGTGCCAGCAGTTACTCCACAAAGCTGGGGGGGACCTACGAGCAGTACTTC.

This chain connects TRBV21-1 to TRBJ1-4; the DNA was not compared with TRBD1, the D call given in the table. TRBV21-1 represents a pseudogene. The CDR3 consists of 17 residues. CDR3 DNA sequence: TGTGCCAGCAGCAAAAGAGGGACGGAACAGGGTCATGAAAAACTGTTTTTT. This translates into CASSKRGTEQGHEKLFF.

CDR3 residues: CASTLRGGNTGELFF. Written as DNA, the CDR3 is TGTGCCAGCACCCTACGGGGGGGTAACACCGGGGAGCTGTTTTTT. The V call is TRBV7-6, the J call TRBJ2-2; TRBD2 matches at 8 bases. After removal of 7 bases from V and 2 bases from J, the junction contained 6 bases not matched to a gene. CDR3 size: 15 residues. In germline, CDR1 is SGHVS, CDR2 FNYEAQ.

The V call is TRBV3-1 (or the pseudogene TRBV3-2), the J call TRBJ1-1; D gene ambiguous. Trimming left V 4 bases short and J 4 bases short, with 16 bases between. The CDR3 has 15 residues. Germline loops: CDR1 LGHDT, CDR2 YNNKEL (reference sequence). This CDR3 is CASSRGMVDCTEAFF. In nucleotides, the CDR3 is TGTGCCAGCAGCCGAGGAATGGTAGACTGCACTGAAGCTTTCTTT.

The V and J genes are TRBV5-1 and TRBJ2-7; a weak D match, TRBD1 (6 bases). The CDR3 contains 14 residues. CDR1 and CDR2 from the germline V gene are SGHRS and YFSETQ. V was clipped by 0 bases and J by 2 bases, with 9 bases between them. This chain's CDR3 is CASSLAQGTYEQYF. CDR3 DNA sequence: TGCGCCAGCAGCTTGGCCCAGGGGACCTACGAGCAGTACTTC. Together with reference TRBV5-1 and TRBJ2-7, the CDR3 gives the full variable domain: KAGVTQTPRYLIKTRGQQVTLSCSPISGHRSVSWYQQTPGQGLQFLFEYFSETQRNKGNFPGRFSGRQFSNSRSEMNVSTLELGDSALYLCASSLAQGTYEQYFGPGTRLTVT.

This clone showed up just a few times. The CDR3 DNA reads as TGCGCCAGCAGCTTGGGACAGTCTGGAAACACCATATATTTT. Protein product: CASSLGQSGNTIYF. This chain links TRBV5-1 with TRBJ1-3; TRBD1 is a possible D gene (5 bases). CDR1 is SGHRS, CDR2 YFSETQ, per germline. V was shortened by 0 bases and J by 1 base, with 5 bases between the two germline ends. The CDR3 has 14 residues.

This chain links TRBV28 with TRBJ1-1; no clear D. The CDR3 sequence is 15 residues long. Between the trimmed V and J ends, which lost 4 bases and 1 base, there was a span of 13 bases. Per germline, CDR1 MDHEN and CDR2 SYDVKM. For the CDR3, the DNA is TGTGCCAGCAGTTCCTCTGGTGCGGGGAACACTGAAGCTTTCTTT. Protein sequence: CASSSSGAGNTEAFF.

The chain joins TRBV3-1 (or the pseudogene TRBV3-2) to TRBJ1-1; unclear D gene. The germline V gene has CDR1 LGHDT and CDR2 YNNKEL (reference sequence). Trimming removed 1 base at V and 10 bases at J, with 10 bases between. This CDR3 is built from 12 residues. The CDR3 sequence is CASSQANKPAFF. The CDR3 DNA reads as TGTGCCAGCAGCCAAGCAAATAAGCCAGCTTTCTTT.

The rearrangement joins TRBV6-2 or TRBV6-3 to TRBJ1-1; 7 bases agree with TRBD1. This CDR3 is 13 amino acids long. The germline V gene encodes CDR1 MNHEY and CDR2 SVGEGT. Germline trimming cut 6 bases from V and 5 bases from J; bases unmatched to any gene: 6. The CDR3 nucleotides read TGTGCCAGCAGCAGGGCAGGGGGGACTGAAGCTTTCTTT. Amino acid sequence: CASSRAGGTEAFF.

The chain employs TRBV19 and TRBJ2-5; perhaps TRBD2 as D (7 bases). Germline V gene sequence: CDR1 LNHDA, CDR2 SQIVND (reference sequence). V dropped 8 bases and J dropped 4 bases, with 17 bases sitting between them. The CDR3 is made up of 14 amino acids. Here the CDR3 DNA reads TGTGCCAGTTCGCTCACCCGGGGGGCAGAGACCCAGTACTTC. Translation gives CASSLTRGAETQYF.

The chain joins TRBV24-1 to TRBJ2-1; D uncertain. Germline CDR1 is KGHDR and CDR2 is SFDVKD. Trimming removed 4 bases from V and 4 bases from J, with 16 bases in between. This CDR3 has 16 amino acids. The CDR3 DNA reads as TGTGCCACCAGTGAGTCTAGTTCCCTCCGGTACAATGAGCAGTTCTTC. Protein product: CATSESSSLRYNEQFF.

This sequence joins TRBV6-6 and TRBJ1-2; 7 bases align to TRBD1. Trimming cost V 5 bases and J 7 bases; bases outside gene matches: 7. Germline values: CDR1 MNHNY, CDR2 SVGAGI (reference sequence). The CDR3 has 13 residues. The CDR3 coding sequence is TGTGCCAGCAGTGCCGAGGGGGCCGGTGGCTACACCTTC. This sequence encodes CASSAEGAGGYTF.

The CDR3 DNA reads TGTGCCAGCAGCCTCTTCTCTAGCACAGATACGCAGTATTTT. Translating it yields CASSLFSSTDTQYF. This sequence joins TRBV7-2 and TRBJ2-3; D gene ambiguous. V was pared by 5 bases and J by 0 bases, with 9 bases between. CDR1 SGHTA and CDR2 FQGNSA come from the germline V gene. The CDR3 is 14 amino acids.

In nucleotides, the CDR3 is TGTGCCAGCAGCCCGGGACTAGCGGGAGTGAACGAGCAGTACTTC. This sequence encodes CASSPGLAGVNEQYF. The chain links TRBV3-1 (or the pseudogene TRBV3-2) to TRBJ2-7, with 14 positions matching TRBD2. With V trimmed by 4 bases and J by 5 bases, 4 bases remained unmatched. The CDR3 sequence is 15 residues long. Germline CDR1 is LGHDT and CDR2 is YNNKEL (reference sequence).

Points on this clone: The sample holds other DNA sequences that translate to the same CDR3. The chain has TRBV11-3 and TRBJ1-6; 7 bases map to TRBD1. V shed 1 base, J shed 9 bases, and the junction held 3 bases outside the gene matches. The V gene's germline CDR1 is SGHNT and CDR2 YENEEA. The CDR3 length is 14 residues. CDR3 sequence (DNA): TGTGCCAGCAGCTTAGGACAGGGCAGTTCACCCCTCCACTTT. This codes for CASSLGQGSSPLHF.

The V and J genes are TRBV18 and TRBJ2-3, with 9 bases aligning to TRBD2. V shed 6 bases and J 0 bases; nucleotides not matched to a gene: 7. CDR1 is KGHSH and CDR2 is LQKENI in the germline V gene. The CDR3 loop spans 16 amino acids. The CDR3 here is CASSPGTSRSTDTQYF. CDR3 nucleotide sequence: TGTGCCAGCTCCCCGGGGACTAGCCGGAGCACAGATACGCAGTATTTT.

The CDR3 sequence: CASSPHGQRFYSGNTIYF. CDR3 bases: TGTGCCAGCAGTCCTCATGGACAGCGCTTTTACTCTGGAAACACCATATATTTT. The chain employs TRBV27 and TRBJ1-3; a possible D gene is TRBD1 (6 bases). V was shortened by 5 bases and J by 0 bases, with 20 bases between the two germline ends. CDR3 length: 18 residues. Germline lookup yields CDR1 MNHEY and CDR2 SMNVEV (reference sequence).

The chain carries TRBV30 and TRBJ1-5; 10 nucleotides agree with TRBD1. CDR3 length: 17 amino acids. V dropped 0 bases and J dropped 6; count of bases not matched to a gene: 11. The germline gives CDR1 GTSNPN, CDR2 SVGIG (reference sequence). The CDR3 loop reads CAWSVQTGGARGQPQHF. The CDR3 bases are TGTGCCTGGAGTGTACAGACAGGGGGCGCCCGGGGTCAGCCCCAGCATTTT. The entire variable domain, with the rest obtained from reference TRBV30 and TRBJ1-5, is as follows: SQTIHQWPATLVQPVGSPLSLECTVEGTSNPNLYWYRQAAGRGLQLLFYSVGIGQISSEVPQNLSASRPQDRQFILSSKKLLLSDSGFYLCAWSVQTGGARGQPQHFGDGTRLSIL.

V is TRBV19 and J is TRBJ1-1; 9 bases line up with TRBD1. V was clipped by 5 bases and J by 3 bases; unmatched bases: 7. CDR3 length equals 15 residues. CDR1 and CDR2 from the germline V gene are LNHDA and SQIVND (reference sequence). The CDR3 protein is CASSVTGGRDTEAFF. For the CDR3, the DNA is TGTGCCAGTAGTGTCACAGGGGGCCGGGACACTGAAGCTTTCTTT.

This chain uses TRBV4-3 with TRBJ2-6, with 8 bases fitting TRBD1. The CDR3 has 16 amino acids. The V and J ends lost 3 bases and 2 bases, in that order; junction bases with no gene match: 3. The V gene's germline CDR1 is LGHNA and CDR2 YSLEER. CDR3 in DNA: TGCGCCAGCAGCCAGGAGACAGGGGCTGGGGCCAACGTCCTGACTTTC. It yields the protein CASSQETGAGANVLTF.